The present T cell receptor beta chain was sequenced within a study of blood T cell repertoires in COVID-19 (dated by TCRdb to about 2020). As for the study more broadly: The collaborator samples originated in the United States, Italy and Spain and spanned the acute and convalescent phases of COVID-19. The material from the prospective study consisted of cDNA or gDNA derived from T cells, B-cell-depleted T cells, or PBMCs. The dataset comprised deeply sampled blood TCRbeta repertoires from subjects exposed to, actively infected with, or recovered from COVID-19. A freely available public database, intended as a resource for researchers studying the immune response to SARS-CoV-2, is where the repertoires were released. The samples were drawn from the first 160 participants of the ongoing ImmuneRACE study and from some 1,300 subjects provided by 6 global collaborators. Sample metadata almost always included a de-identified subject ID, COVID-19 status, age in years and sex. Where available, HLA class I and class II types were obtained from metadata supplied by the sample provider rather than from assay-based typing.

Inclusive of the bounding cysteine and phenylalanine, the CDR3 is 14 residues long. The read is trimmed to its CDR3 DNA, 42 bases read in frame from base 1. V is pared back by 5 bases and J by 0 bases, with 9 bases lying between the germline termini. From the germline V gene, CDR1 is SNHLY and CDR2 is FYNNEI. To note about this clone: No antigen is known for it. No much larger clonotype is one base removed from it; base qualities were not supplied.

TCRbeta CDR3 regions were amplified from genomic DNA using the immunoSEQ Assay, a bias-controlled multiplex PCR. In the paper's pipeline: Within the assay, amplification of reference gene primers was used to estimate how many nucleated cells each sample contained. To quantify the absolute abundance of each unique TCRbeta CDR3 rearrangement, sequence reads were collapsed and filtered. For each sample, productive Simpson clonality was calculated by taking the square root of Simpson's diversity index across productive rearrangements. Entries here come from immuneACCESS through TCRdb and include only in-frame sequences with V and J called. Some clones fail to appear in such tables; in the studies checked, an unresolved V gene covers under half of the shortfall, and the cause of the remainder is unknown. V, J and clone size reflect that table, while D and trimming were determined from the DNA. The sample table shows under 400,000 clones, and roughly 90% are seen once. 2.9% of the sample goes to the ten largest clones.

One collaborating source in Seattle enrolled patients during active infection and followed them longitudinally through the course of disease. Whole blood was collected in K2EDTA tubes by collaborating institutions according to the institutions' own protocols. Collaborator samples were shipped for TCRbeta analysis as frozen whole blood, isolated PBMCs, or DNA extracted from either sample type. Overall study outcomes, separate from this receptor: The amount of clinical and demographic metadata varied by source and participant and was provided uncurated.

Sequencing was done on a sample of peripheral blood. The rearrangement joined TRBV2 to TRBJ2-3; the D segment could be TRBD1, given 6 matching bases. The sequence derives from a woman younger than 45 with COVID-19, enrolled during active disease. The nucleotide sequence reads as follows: TGTGCCAGCAGTATTCAGGGGAGCACAGATACGCAGTATTTT. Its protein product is CASSIQGSTDTQYF.